This T cell receptor beta chain stems from a study of ipilimumab plus nivolumab after autologous stem cell transplantation. Profiled with immunoSEQ multiplex PCR; TCRdb holds only in-frame clones, not every one. The sample lists some 1,800 clones; approximately 80% were seen once. Germline lookup yields CDR1 SGHAT and CDR2 FQNNGV. Trimming left V 7 bases short and J 3 bases short, with 16 bases between. The length of the CDR3 is 15 residues. This TCR was sampled from a female donor with multiple myeloma. Here the sequenced sample was PBMCs, taken in a trial of ipilimumab plus nivolumab as post-transplant consolidation. This rearrangement joins TRBV11-2 to TRBJ1-3; D gene uncertain. The CDR3 bases are TGTGCCAGCATCTATCCCGGGGTGGGTGGAAACACCATATATTTT. Amino acids: CASIYPGVGGNTIYF.